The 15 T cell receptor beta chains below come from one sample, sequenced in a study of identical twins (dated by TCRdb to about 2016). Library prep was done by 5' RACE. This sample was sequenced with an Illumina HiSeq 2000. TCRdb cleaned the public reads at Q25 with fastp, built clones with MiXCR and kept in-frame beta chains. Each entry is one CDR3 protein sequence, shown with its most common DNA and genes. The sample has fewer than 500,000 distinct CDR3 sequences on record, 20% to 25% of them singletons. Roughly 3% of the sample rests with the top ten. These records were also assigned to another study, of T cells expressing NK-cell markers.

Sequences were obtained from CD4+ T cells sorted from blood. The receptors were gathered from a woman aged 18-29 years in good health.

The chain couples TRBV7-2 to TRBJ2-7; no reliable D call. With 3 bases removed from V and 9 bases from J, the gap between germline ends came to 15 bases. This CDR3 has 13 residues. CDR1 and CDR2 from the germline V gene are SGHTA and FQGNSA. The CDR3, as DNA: TGTGCCAGCAGCTTGGCCCAGAGTTTAGGGCAGTACTTC. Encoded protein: CASSLAQSLGQYF. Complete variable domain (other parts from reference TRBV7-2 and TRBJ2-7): GAGVSQSPSNKVTEKGKDVELRCDPISGHTALYWYRQSLGQGLEFLIYFQGNSAPDKSGLPSDRFSAERTGGSVSTLTIQRTQQEDSAVYLCASSLAQSLGQYFGPGTRLTVT.

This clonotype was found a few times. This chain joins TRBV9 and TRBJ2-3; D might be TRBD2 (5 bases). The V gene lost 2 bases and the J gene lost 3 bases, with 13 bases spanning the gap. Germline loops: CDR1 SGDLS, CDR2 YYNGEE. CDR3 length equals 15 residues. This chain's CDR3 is CASSVDLGVTDTQYF. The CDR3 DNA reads TGTGCCAGCAGCGTCGACCTCGGGGTAACAGATACGCAGTATTTT.

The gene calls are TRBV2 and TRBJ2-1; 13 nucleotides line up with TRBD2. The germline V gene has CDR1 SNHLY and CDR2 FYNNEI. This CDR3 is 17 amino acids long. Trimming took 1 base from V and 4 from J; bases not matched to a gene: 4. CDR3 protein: CASSEETSGRPYNEQFF. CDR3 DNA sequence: TGTGCCAGCAGTGAAGAGACTAGCGGGAGGCCTTACAATGAGCAGTTCTTC.

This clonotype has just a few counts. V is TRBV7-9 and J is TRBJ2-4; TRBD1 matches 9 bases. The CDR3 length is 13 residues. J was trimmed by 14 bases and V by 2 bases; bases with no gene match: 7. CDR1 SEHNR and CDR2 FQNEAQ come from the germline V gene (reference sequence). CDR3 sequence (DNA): TGTGCCAGCAGCTTACGGGACAGGGATGGCGAGTACTTC. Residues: CASSLRDRDGEYF.

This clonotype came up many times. This CDR3 reads CAWRSLAGGSGELFF. CDR3 sequence (DNA): TGTGCCTGGAGGAGTCTAGCGGGAGGGTCCGGGGAGCTGTTTTTT. The chain joins TRBV30 to TRBJ2-2; 12 bases fit TRBD2. Germline-derived CDR1 and CDR2 are GTSNPN and SVGIG (reference sequence). This CDR3 has 15 amino acids. V lost 3 bases to trimming and J lost 6 bases; unmatched junction nucleotides: 5.

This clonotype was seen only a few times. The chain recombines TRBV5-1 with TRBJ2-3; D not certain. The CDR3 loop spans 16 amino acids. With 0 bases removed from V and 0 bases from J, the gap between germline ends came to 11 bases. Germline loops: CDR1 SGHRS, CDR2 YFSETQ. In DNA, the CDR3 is TGCGCCAGCAGCTTGGGAATGACCCCGAGCACAGATACGCAGTATTTT. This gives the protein CASSLGMTPSTDTQYF. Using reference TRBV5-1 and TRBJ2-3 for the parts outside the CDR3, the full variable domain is KAGVTQTPRYLIKTRGQQVTLSCSPISGHRSVSWYQQTPGQGLQFLFEYFSETQRNKGNFPGRFSGRQFSNSRSEMNVSTLELGDSALYLCASSLGMTPSTDTQYFGPGTRLTVL.

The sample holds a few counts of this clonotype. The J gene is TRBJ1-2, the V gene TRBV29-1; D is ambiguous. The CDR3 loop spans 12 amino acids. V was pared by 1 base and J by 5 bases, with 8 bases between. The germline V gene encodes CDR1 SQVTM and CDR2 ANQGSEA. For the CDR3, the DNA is TGCAGCGTTGAAGTCCATTTATATGGCTACACCTTC. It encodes CSVEVHLYGYTF.

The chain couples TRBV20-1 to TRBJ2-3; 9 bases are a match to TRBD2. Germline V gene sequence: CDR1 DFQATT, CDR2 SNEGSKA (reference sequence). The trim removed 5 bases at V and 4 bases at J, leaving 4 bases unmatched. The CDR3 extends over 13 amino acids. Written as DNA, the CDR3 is TGCAGTGCTCCGGGCGGGGGGGCAGATACGCAGTATTTT. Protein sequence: CSAPGGGADTQYF.

CDR3 loop: CASSLAGDAQYF. The DNA for the CDR3 is TGCGCCAGCAGTTTAGCGGGGGACGCGCAGTATTTT. The chain is built from TRBV5-1 and TRBJ2-3, with TRBD2 matching over 9 bases. The CDR3 totals 12 residues. V was pared by 5 bases and J by 10 bases, with 5 bases of the junction left unmatched. Germline V CDR1 and CDR2: SGHRS, YFSETQ.

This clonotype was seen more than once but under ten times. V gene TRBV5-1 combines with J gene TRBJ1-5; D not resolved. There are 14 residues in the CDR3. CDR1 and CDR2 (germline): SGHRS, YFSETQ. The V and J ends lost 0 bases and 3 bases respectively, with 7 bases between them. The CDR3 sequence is CASSLEGNNQPQHF. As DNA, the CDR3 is TGCGCCAGCAGCTTGGAGGGAAACAATCAGCCCCAGCATTTT.

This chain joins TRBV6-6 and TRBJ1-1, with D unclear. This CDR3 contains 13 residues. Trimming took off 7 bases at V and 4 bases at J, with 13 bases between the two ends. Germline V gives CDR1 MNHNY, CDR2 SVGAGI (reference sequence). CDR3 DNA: TGTGCCAGCAACGCGGAAAAACCCACTGAAGCTTTCTTT. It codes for CASNAEKPTEAFF.

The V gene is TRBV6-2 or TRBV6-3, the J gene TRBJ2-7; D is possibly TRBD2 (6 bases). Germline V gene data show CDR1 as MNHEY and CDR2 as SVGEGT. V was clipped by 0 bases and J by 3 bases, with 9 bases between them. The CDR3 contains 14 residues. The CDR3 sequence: CASSYSTRNYEQYF. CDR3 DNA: TGTGCCAGCAGTTACTCGACTAGGAACTACGAGCAGTACTTC.

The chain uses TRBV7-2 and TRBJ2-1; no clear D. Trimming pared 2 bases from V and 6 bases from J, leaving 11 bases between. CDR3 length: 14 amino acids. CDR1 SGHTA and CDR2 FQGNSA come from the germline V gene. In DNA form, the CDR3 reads TGTGCCAGCAGCTTATGGGCAGGCTCCAATGAGCAGTTCTTC. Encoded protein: CASSLWAGSNEQFF.

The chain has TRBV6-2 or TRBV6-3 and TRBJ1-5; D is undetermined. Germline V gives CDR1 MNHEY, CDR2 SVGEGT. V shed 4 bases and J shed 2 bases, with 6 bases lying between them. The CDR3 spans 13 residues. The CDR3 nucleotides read TGTGCCAGCAGTTTCATCCGCAATCAGCCCCAGCATTTT. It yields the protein CASSFIRNQPQHF.

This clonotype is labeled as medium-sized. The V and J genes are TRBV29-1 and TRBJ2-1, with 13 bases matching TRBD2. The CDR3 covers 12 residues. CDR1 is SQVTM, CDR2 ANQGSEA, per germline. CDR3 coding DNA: TGCACCGGGACTAGCGGGACTAATGAGCAGTTCTTC. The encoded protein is CTGTSGTNEQFF.